This T cell receptor beta chain appears in the sequencing data of a study of T cell changes during pregnancy in multiple sclerosis. Trimming cost V 7 bases and J 6 bases; bases outside gene matches: 6. The CDR3 spans 14 residues. The V gene's germline CDR1 is SNHLY and CDR2 FYNNEI. Sequenced by immunoSEQ multiplex PCR; TCRdb stores in-frame clones only, minus some. The table has tens of thousands of clones, 90% to 95% seen once. The chain carries TRBV2 and TRBJ2-1; 10 bases line up with TRBD1. This sequence originates from a female donor with multiple sclerosis, enrolled in a pregnancy study. The input for sequencing was CD8+ T cells from peripheral blood mononuclear cells, taken before pregnancy. The CDR3 DNA reads TGTGCCAGCAAAGGGACAGGGGTAGGCAATGAGCAGTTCTTC. Protein product: CASKGTGVGNEQFF.